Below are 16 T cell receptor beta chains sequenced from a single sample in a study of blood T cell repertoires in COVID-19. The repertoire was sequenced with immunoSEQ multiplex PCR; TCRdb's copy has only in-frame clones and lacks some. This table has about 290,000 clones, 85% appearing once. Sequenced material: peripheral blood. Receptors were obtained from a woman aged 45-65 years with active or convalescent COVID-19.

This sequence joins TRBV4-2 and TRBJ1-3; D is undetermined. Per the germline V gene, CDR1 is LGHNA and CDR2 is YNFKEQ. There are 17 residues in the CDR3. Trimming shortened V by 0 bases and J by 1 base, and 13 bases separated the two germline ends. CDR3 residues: CASSQDLGADSGNTIYF. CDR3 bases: TGTGCCAGCAGCCAAGATCTGGGAGCGGATTCTGGAAACACCATATATTTT.

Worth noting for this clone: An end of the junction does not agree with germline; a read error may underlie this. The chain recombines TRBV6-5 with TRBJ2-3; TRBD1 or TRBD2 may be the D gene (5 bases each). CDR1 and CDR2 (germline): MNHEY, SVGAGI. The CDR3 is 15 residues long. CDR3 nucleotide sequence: TGTGTCAGCAGTTACTCGGGGCCGAACACAGATACGCAGTATTTT. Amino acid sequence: CVSSYSGPNTDTQYF.

CDR3 DNA: TGTGCCAGTAGTATGCGGGACAGTTATAATGAAAAACTGTTTTTT. This codes for CASSMRDSYNEKLFF. The chain combines TRBV19 with TRBJ1-4; 7 nucleotides agree with TRBD1. Germline CDR1 LNHDA, CDR2 SQIVND (reference sequence). The length of the CDR3 is 15 residues. V shed 3 bases, J shed 4 bases, and the junction held 5 bases outside the gene matches. Full variable domain (missing parts from reference TRBV19 and TRBJ1-4): DGGITQSPKYLFRKEGQNVTLSCEQNLNHDAMYWYRQDPGQGLRLIYYSQIVNDFQKGDIAEGYSVSREKKESFPLTVTSAQKNPTAFYLCASSMRDSYNEKLFFGSGTQLSVL.

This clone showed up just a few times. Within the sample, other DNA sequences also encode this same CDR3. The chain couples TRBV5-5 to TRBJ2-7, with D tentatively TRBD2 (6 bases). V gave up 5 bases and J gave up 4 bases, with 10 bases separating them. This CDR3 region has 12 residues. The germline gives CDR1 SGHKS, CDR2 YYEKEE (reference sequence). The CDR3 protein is CASSSAGYEQYF. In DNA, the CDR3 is TGTGCCAGCAGTAGCGCGGGGTACGAGCAGTACTTC. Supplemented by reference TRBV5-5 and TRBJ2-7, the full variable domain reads DAGVTQSPTHLIKTRGQQVTLRCSPISGHKSVSWYQQVLGQGPQFIFQYYEKEERGRGNFPDRFSARQFPNYSSELNVNALLLGDSALYLCASSSAGYEQYFGPGTRLTVT.

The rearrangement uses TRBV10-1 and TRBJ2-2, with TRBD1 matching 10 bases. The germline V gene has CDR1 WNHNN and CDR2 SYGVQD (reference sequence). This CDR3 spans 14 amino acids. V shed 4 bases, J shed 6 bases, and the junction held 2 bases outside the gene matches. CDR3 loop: CASSVDRGPGELFF. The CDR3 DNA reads TGCGCCAGCAGTGTAGACAGGGGGCCCGGGGAGCTGTTTTTT.

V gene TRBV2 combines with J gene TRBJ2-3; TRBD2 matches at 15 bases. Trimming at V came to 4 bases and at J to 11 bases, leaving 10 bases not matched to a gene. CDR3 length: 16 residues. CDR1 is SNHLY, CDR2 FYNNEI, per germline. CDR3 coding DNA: TGTGCCAGCAGTGGGGGACCGGGACTAGCGGGAGGAAGGCAGTATTTT. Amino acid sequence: CASSGGPGLAGGRQYF.

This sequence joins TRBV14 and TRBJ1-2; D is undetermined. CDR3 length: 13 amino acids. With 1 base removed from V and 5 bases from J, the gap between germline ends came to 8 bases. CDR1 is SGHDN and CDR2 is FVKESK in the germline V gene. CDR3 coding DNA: TGTGCCAGCAGCCAAGGGGTCGGGTATGGCTACACCTTC. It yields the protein CASSQGVGYGYTF. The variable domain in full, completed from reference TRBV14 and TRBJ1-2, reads EAGVTQFPSHSVIEKGQTVTLRCDPISGHDNLYWYRRVMGKEIKFLLHFVKESKQDESGMPNNRFLAERTGGTYSTLKVQPAELEDSGVYFCASSQGVGYGYTFGSGTRLTVV.

CDR3 residues: CASSFSPWDRGRGTNEKLFF. For the CDR3, the DNA is TGTGCCAGTAGTTTCTCCCCCTGGGACAGGGGGCGCGGGACTAATGAAAAACTGTTTTTT. The chain recombines TRBV19 with TRBJ1-4, with 12 bases lining up with TRBD1. V shed 5 bases and J 2 bases; nucleotides not matched to a gene: 15. Germline V CDR1 and CDR2: LNHDA, SQIVND (reference sequence). The CDR3 loop spans 20 amino acids.

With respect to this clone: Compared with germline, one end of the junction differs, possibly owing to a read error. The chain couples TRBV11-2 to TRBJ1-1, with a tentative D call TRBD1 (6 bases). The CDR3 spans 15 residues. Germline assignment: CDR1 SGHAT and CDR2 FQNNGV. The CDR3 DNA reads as TGTGCCAGCAGCTTACTTGGTGGAAGGACAGCCCCCGAACTTTTT. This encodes CASSLLGGRTAPELF.

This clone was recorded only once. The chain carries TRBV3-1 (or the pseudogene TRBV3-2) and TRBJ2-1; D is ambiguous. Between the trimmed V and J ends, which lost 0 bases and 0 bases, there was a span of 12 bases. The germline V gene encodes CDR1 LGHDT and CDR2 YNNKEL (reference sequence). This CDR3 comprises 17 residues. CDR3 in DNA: TGTGCCAGCAGCCAAGATATAGTGGGCATCTCCTACAATGAGCAGTTCTTC. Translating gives CASSQDIVGISYNEQFF.

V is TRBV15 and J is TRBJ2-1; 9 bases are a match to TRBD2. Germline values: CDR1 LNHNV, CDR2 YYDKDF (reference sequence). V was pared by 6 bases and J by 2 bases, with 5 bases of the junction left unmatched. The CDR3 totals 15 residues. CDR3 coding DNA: TGTGCCACCAGTCGGACTAGCGCCGCCTACAATGAGCAGTTCTTC. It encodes CATSRTSAAYNEQFF.

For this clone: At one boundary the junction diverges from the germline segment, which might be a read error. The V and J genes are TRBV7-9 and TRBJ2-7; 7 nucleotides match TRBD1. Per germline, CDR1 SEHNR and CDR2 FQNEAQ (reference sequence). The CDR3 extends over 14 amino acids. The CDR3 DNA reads TGTGCCAGCAGCTTAGCCCCCCCAGACAGGGAGCGTCACTTC. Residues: CASSLAPPDRERHF.

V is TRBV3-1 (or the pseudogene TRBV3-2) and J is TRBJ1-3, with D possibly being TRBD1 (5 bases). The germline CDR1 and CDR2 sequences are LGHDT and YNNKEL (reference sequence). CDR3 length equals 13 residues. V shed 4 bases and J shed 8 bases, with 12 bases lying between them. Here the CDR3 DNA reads TGTGCCAGCAGCCCCCCGGGGGGGTACACCATATATTTT. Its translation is CASSPPGGYTIYF.

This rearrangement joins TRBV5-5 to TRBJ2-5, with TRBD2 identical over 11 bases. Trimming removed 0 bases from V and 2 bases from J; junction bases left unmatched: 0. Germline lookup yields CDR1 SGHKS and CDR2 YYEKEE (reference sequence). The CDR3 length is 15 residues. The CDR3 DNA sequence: TGTGCCAGCAGCTTGGGACTAGCGGGACAAGAGACCCAGTACTTC. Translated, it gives CASSLGLAGQETQYF.

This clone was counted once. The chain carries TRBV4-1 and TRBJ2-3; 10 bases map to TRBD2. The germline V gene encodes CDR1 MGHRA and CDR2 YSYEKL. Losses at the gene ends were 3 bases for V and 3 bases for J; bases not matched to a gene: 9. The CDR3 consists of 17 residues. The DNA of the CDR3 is TGCGCCAGCAGCCAGGGCCGACTAGCGGGTATAACAGATACGCAGTATTTT. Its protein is CASSQGRLAGITDTQYF.

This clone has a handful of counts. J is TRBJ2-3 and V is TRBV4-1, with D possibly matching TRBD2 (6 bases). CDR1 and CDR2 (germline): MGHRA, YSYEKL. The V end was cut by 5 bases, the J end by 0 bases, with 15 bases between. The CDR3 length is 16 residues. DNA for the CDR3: TGCGCCAGCAGCACCCGAGGTAGCGGTAGCACAGATACGCAGTATTTT. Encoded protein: CASSTRGSGSTDTQYF.